This entry lists 19 T cell receptor beta chains sequenced from one sample in a study of T cells in narcolepsy. Sequencing used immunoSEQ multiplex PCR; TCRdb keeps in-frame clones, though not all of them. The sample lists roughly 20,000 clones; about four fifths were seen once. Specimen: memory (CD45RA-) CD4+ T cells from blood. These receptors were collected from a human donor in good health.

J is TRBJ1-5 and V is TRBV7-2, with D uncertain. The CDR3 consists of 13 residues. V gave up 2 bases and J gave up 4 bases, with 6 bases separating them. Germline CDR1 reads SGHTA; CDR2 reads FQGNSA. CDR3 region: CASSLSWNQPQHF. In nucleotides, the CDR3 is TGTGCCAGCAGCTTAAGTTGGAATCAGCCCCAGCATTTT.

About this clone: Other DNA sequences of this sample code for an identical CDR3. The CDR3 DNA sequence: TGTGCCAGCAGCCGAAACGGCGGGGGAGAAGAGACCCAGTACTTC. Translated, it gives CASSRNGGGEETQYF. J is TRBJ2-5 and V is TRBV7-3, with 7 bases fitting TRBD2. From germline, CDR1 is SGHTA and CDR2 FQGTGA. The CDR3 loop spans 15 amino acids. The V gene end was trimmed by 5 bases and the J gene end by 3 bases; junction bases not matched to a gene: 9.

The V call is TRBV7-8, the J call TRBJ1-1; D gene unclear. The CDR3 sequence is 13 residues long. V lost 3 bases to trimming and J lost 1 base, with 6 bases between them. The germline V gene has CDR1 SGHVS and CDR2 FQNEAQ. The CDR3 coding sequence is TGTGCCAGCAGCTTCTCAGGGAACACTGAAGCTTTCTTT. It yields the protein CASSFSGNTEAFF.

This sequence joins TRBV5-4 and TRBJ2-3; no firm D call. Germline CDR1 SGHNT, CDR2 YYREEE (reference sequence). Trimming cost V 2 bases and J 5 bases, with 9 bases left between them. The CDR3 contains 13 residues. The CDR3 DNA is TGTGCCAGCAGCTTTTTGGCGGAAGATACGCAGTATTTT. It translates to CASSFLAEDTQYF.

This clone came up once. This chain connects TRBV25-1 to TRBJ1-5; no clear D gene. This CDR3 comprises 13 residues. V was shortened by 2 bases and J by 2 bases, with 4 bases between the two germline ends. Germline-derived CDR1 and CDR2 are MGHDK and SYGVNS. CDR3 loop: CASSEHGNQPQHF. CDR3 coding DNA: TGTGCCAGCAGTGAACACGGCAATCAGCCCCAGCATTTT.

This chain connects TRBV28 to TRBJ1-4; tentative D call: TRBD1 (6 bases). Germline V gives CDR1 MDHEN, CDR2 SYDVKM. Trimming took 4 bases from V and 2 from J, leaving 20 bases between them. The CDR3 runs 18 residues. Written as DNA, the CDR3 is TGTGCCAGCAGTTCCCGGCGGGGGGGCCTCTCGACTAATGAAAAACTGTTTTTT. Amino acid sequence: CASSSRRGGLSTNEKLFF.

This clone appeared a single time. V and J are TRBV27 and TRBJ2-4, with TRBD1 matching over 9 bases. V shed 5 bases, J shed 3 bases, and the junction held 5 bases outside the gene matches. This CDR3 is 15 amino acids long. Germline CDR1 is MNHEY and CDR2 is SMNVEV (reference sequence). In nucleotides, the CDR3 is TGTGCCAGCAGTGCGACAGGGGGGGACAAAAACATTCAGTACTTC. Its translation is CASSATGGDKNIQYF.

The chain joins TRBV30 to TRBJ2-7; D remains ambiguous. The CDR3 loop spans 13 amino acids. Germline CDR1 reads GTSNPN; CDR2 reads SVGIG (reference sequence). V was shortened by 0 bases and J by 2 bases, with 8 bases between the two germline ends. CDR3 nucleotide sequence: TGTGCCTGGAGTGTACTACGGACCTACGAGCAGTACTTC. Translation gives CAWSVLRTYEQYF.

The chain couples TRBV30 to TRBJ2-5; D remains ambiguous. CDR1 and CDR2 from the germline V gene are GTSNPN and SVGIG (reference sequence). Trimming removed 2 bases at V and 5 bases at J, with 6 bases between. This CDR3 spans 11 amino acids. CDR3 region: CAWSKGETQYF. The CDR3 bases are TGTGCCTGGAGTAAGGGTGAGACCCAGTACTTC.

The chain joins TRBV9 to TRBJ1-1; 7 bases match TRBD1. The CDR3 is 18 residues long. Germline V gene sequence: CDR1 SGDLS, CDR2 YYNGEE. V dropped 3 bases and J dropped 1; count of bases not matched to a gene: 15. The CDR3 spells CASSGWDRDPNPNTEAFF. The CDR3 DNA follows: TGTGCCAGCAGCGGGTGGGACAGAGACCCTAACCCGAACACTGAAGCTTTCTTT. The variable domain in full, completed from reference TRBV9 and TRBJ1-1, reads DSGVTQTPKHLITATGQRVTLRCSPRSGDLSVYWYQQSLDQGLQFLIQYYNGEERAKGNILERFSAQQFPDLHSELNLSSLELGDSALYFCASSGWDRDPNPNTEAFFGQGTRLTVV.

This rearrangement joins TRBV28 to TRBJ1-2; 9 bases are a match to TRBD1. The V segment lost 5 bases and the J segment 1 base; nucleotides outside the gene matches: 8. This CDR3 comprises 16 residues. Germline lookup yields CDR1 MDHEN and CDR2 SYDVKM. The CDR3 nucleotides are TGTGCCAGCAGTCCCGGGACAGGGACACATAACTATGGCTACACCTTC. This gives the protein CASSPGTGTHNYGYTF.

The rearrangement uses TRBV6-6 and TRBJ2-3; 8 bases align to TRBD1. The CDR3 sequence is 14 residues long. In germline, CDR1 is MNHNY, CDR2 SVGAGI (reference sequence). V trimming: 6 bases; J trimming: 4 bases; junction bases outside the gene matches: 6. The CDR3 region is CASRSQTGADTQYF. In nucleotides, the CDR3 is TGTGCCAGCAGATCCCAGACAGGGGCAGATACGCAGTATTTT.

The rearrangement uses TRBV29-1 and TRBJ1-2; D remains ambiguous. V was cut by 6 bases and J by 1 base, with 9 bases left in between. Per germline, CDR1 SQVTM and CDR2 ANQGSEA. This CDR3 is 12 amino acids long. CDR3 bases: TGCAGCGTGAACGAAAATAACTATGGCTACACCTTC. It specifies CSVNENNYGYTF.

The chain links TRBV30 to TRBJ1-3, with no clear D. CDR1 and CDR2 from the germline V gene are GTSNPN and SVGIG (reference sequence). The CDR3 length is 15 residues. Trimming pared 4 bases from V and 0 bases from J, leaving 13 bases between. CDR3 sequence: CAWILDPLSGNTIYF. The CDR3, as DNA: TGTGCCTGGATTTTAGATCCCCTCTCTGGAAACACCATATATTTT.

The gene calls are TRBV7-9 and TRBJ2-2; D might be TRBD2 (5 bases). Trimming left V 5 bases short and J 4 bases short, with 5 bases between. Looked up from germline, CDR1 is SEHNR and CDR2 is FQNEAQ (reference sequence). The CDR3 is 12 amino acids. In DNA, the CDR3 is TGTGCCAGCAGCCGGGGCACCGGGGAGCTGTTTTTT. Its protein product is CASSRGTGELFF.

This clone was recorded only once. V is TRBV4-2 and J is TRBJ1-1; weak D call: TRBD1 (6 bases). This CDR3 has 15 amino acids. V shed 1 base and J shed 0 bases, with 9 bases lying between them. The germline gives CDR1 LGHNA, CDR2 YNFKEQ. The CDR3 is CASSQGGHMNTEAFF. The CDR3 DNA follows: TGTGCCAGCAGCCAAGGGGGACACATGAACACTGAAGCTTTCTTT.

V gene TRBV7-2 combines with J gene TRBJ1-1, with 10 bases matching TRBD1. CDR3 length: 14 residues. V lost 4 bases to trimming and J lost 11 bases; unmatched junction nucleotides: 10. Germline lookup yields CDR1 SGHTA and CDR2 FQGNSA. CDR3 protein: CASSSLTGGAGAFF. CDR3 sequence (DNA): TGTGCCAGCAGCTCCCTGACAGGGGGCGCTGGGGCTTTCTTT.

The chain links TRBV6-5 to TRBJ1-5; D is unclear. The CDR3 runs 13 residues. Germline V gives CDR1 MNHEY, CDR2 SVGAGI. Trimming left V 7 bases short and J 1 base short, with 8 bases between. This CDR3 reads CASTGGSNQPQHF. CDR3 DNA: TGTGCCAGCACAGGAGGGAGCAATCAGCCCCAGCATTTT.

This clone was counted between two and nine times. The V call is TRBV21-1, the J call TRBJ2-7; the table calls TRBD1, which could not be checked here. TRBV21-1 is listed as a pseudogene. This CDR3 contains 13 residues. This chain's CDR3 is CASSKQGSYEQYF. The CDR3 bases are TGTGCCAGCAGCAAACAGGGTTCGTACGAGCAGTACTTC.